The 19 T cell receptor beta chains reported below all come from one sample, sequenced in a study of blood T cells in healthy people across ages. Combining a sample-barcoded 5' primer with a J-beta primer mix, a second PCR ran for about 7 to 12 cycles. TCRdb reprocessed the 5' RACE reads via MiXCR and lists one record per CDR3 protein. This table holds a few hundred thousand distinct CDR3 sequences, about 29% found once. The same data also contributed to another study, on T cells of mothers and their children.

Material for sequencing was blood. The receptors were gathered from a boy aged 2-9 years in good health.

The chain carries TRBV6-1 and TRBJ2-5; TRBD2 matches at 13 bases. Germline V gene data show CDR1 as MNHNS and CDR2 as SASEGT. Trimming removed 8 bases from V and 3 bases from J; junction bases left unmatched: 12. CDR3 size: 17 residues. The CDR3 sequence is CASGTLGLAGAEETQYF. As DNA, the CDR3 is TGTGCCAGCGGTACCCTTGGACTAGCGGGGGCCGAAGAGACCCAGTACTTC.

The rearrangement joins TRBV20-1 to TRBJ1-1; D perhaps matches TRBD1 (6 bases). The CDR3 totals 14 residues. Per germline, CDR1 DFQATT and CDR2 SNEGSKA (reference sequence). V lost 2 bases and J lost 7, with 17 bases in between. Here the CDR3 DNA reads TGCAGTGCTAGAATTCGGGACACGGACTTTGAAGCTTTCTTT. The encoded protein is CSARIRDTDFEAFF.

There are a few counts of this clonotype. The J gene is TRBJ2-5, the V gene TRBV29-1; 7 bases align to TRBD1. CDR1 is SQVTM, CDR2 ANQGSEA, per germline. The V segment lost 2 bases and the J segment 2 bases; nucleotides outside the gene matches: 11. There are 16 residues in the CDR3. In nucleotides, the CDR3 is TGCAGCGTTGAAACGGTTGCAGGGGGATCACAAGAGACCCAGTACTTC. It encodes CSVETVAGGSQETQYF.

This chain uses TRBV5-1 with TRBJ1-1; TRBD1 is a possible D gene (5 bases). The V gene lost 4 bases and the J gene lost 1 base, with 11 bases spanning the gap. CDR1 SGHRS and CDR2 YFSETQ come from the germline V gene. The CDR3 contains 14 residues. The chain's CDR3 is CASSQGDWNTEAFF. The CDR3 bases are TGCGCCAGCAGCCAAGGGGATTGGAACACTGAAGCTTTCTTT.

This clonotype was observed a handful of times. The rearrangement uses TRBV5-5 and TRBJ2-2; no firm D call. The CDR3 covers 12 residues. The germline V and J ends were trimmed by 5 bases and 6 bases, with 8 bases remaining between them. Germline CDR1 is SGHKS and CDR2 is YYEKEE (reference sequence). CDR3 amino acids: CASRRLAGELFF. In nucleotides, the CDR3 is TGTGCCAGCAGGCGTTTGGCCGGGGAGCTGTTTTTT.

The chain carries TRBV14 and TRBJ2-7; 7 bases are a match to TRBD2. Trimming at V came to 2 bases and at J to 3 bases, leaving 7 bases not matched to a gene. CDR3 length equals 15 residues. Germline loops: CDR1 SGHDN, CDR2 FVKESK. In DNA form, the CDR3 reads TGTGCCAGCAGCCAACAGGCGGGGGATTACTACGAGCAGTACTTC. Translated, it gives CASSQQAGDYYEQYF. Using reference TRBV14 and TRBJ2-7 for the parts outside the CDR3, the full variable domain is EAGVTQFPSHSVIEKGQTVTLRCDPISGHDNLYWYRRVMGKEIKFLLHFVKESKQDESGMPNNRFLAERTGGTYSTLKVQPAELEDSGVYFCASSQQAGDYYEQYFGPGTRLTVT.

J is TRBJ1-5 and V is TRBV6-1; D ambiguous. Gene TRBJ1-3 matches the end of the DNA better, so the J call may be wrong. CDR1 MNHNS and CDR2 SASEGT come from the germline V gene. This CDR3 has 15 residues. CDR3 amino acids: CASSERRAPGNTIYF. DNA of the CDR3: TGTGCCAGCAGTGAGCGACGGGCCCCGGGAAACACCATATATTTT.

This clonotype was found a few times. The chain links TRBV6-2 or TRBV6-3 to TRBJ2-3, with 12 nucleotides matching TRBD2. The CDR3 covers 15 residues. Trimming removed 6 bases from V and 6 bases from J; junction bases left unmatched: 7. Germline V CDR1 and CDR2: MNHEY, SVGEGT. The CDR3 loop reads CASSQTSGRDDTQYF. As DNA, the CDR3 is TGTGCCAGCAGCCAGACTAGCGGGAGAGATGATACGCAGTATTTT.

This clonotype was counted only a few times. The rearrangement uses TRBV4-1 and TRBJ1-4; 8 bases agree with TRBD1. The ends lost 4 bases at V and 7 bases at J; junction bases unmatched: 11. Germline assignment: CDR1 MGHRA and CDR2 YSYEKL. The length of the CDR3 is 16 residues. CDR3 DNA: TGCGCCAGCAGCCGTCTTTCCGGGACAGGAGTTGAAAAACTGTTTTTT. Residues: CASSRLSGTGVEKLFF.

This clonotype was picked up a small number of times. The chain employs TRBV6-4 and TRBJ2-3, with 10 bases identical to TRBD2. V shed 3 bases, J shed 1 base, and the junction held 1 base outside the gene matches. The CDR3 sequence is 15 residues long. The V gene's germline CDR1 is MRHNA and CDR2 SNTAGT. The chain's CDR3 is CASSEGTSGTDTQYF. As DNA, the CDR3 is TGTGCCAGCAGTGAAGGGACTAGCGGCACAGATACGCAGTATTTT.

This clonotype was recorded a few times. The chain employs TRBV7-2 and TRBJ2-5; TRBD2 agrees at 8 bases. There are 15 residues in the CDR3. Trimming took 4 bases from V and 1 from J; bases not matched to a gene: 5. Per germline, CDR1 SGHTA and CDR2 FQGNSA. Here the CDR3 reads CASSYPAGVQETQYF. CDR3 bases: TGTGCCAGCAGCTATCCAGCGGGGGTCCAAGAGACCCAGTACTTC.

The chain has TRBV10-3 and TRBJ1-2; TRBD1 matches 10 bases. The V gene's germline CDR1 is ENHRY and CDR2 SYGVKD. J was trimmed by 3 bases and V by 6 bases; bases with no gene match: 7. There are 15 residues in the CDR3. CDR3 DNA sequence: TGTGCCATCAGAAGACAGGGGGCGCGTGACTATGGCTACACCTTC. It encodes CAIRRQGARDYGYTF.

The V call is TRBV11-2, the J call TRBJ2-1; tentatively, D is TRBD2 (5 bases). Germline assignment: CDR1 SGHAT and CDR2 FQNNGV. Deletions cut 2 bases from V and 0 bases from J, with 11 bases between. The CDR3 has 16 amino acids. The CDR3 coding sequence is TGTGCCAGCAGCTTACAAGCGGTAAGCTCCTACAATGAGCAGTTCTTC. The encoded protein is CASSLQAVSSYNEQFF.

The V call is TRBV5-5, the J call TRBJ2-1, with 7 bases fitting TRBD2. Germline CDR1 reads SGHKS; CDR2 reads YYEKEE (reference sequence). With 0 bases clipped from V and 5 bases from J, the junction kept 14 bases outside the gene matches. The CDR3 extends over 18 amino acids. CDR3: CASSLDISGGPPHNEQFF. For the CDR3, the DNA is TGTGCCAGCAGCTTGGATATATCGGGGGGACCCCCCCACAATGAGCAGTTCTTC. The variable domain in full, completed from reference TRBV5-5 and TRBJ2-1, reads DAGVTQSPTHLIKTRGQQVTLRCSPISGHKSVSWYQQVLGQGPQFIFQYYEKEERGRGNFPDRFSARQFPNYSSELNVNALLLGDSALYLCASSLDISGGPPHNEQFFGPGTRLTVL.

This clonotype has a handful of counts. The V call is TRBV20-1, the J call TRBJ1-2; 9 nucleotides line up with TRBD1. There are 14 residues in the CDR3. Per the germline V gene, CDR1 is DFQATT and CDR2 is SNEGSKA (reference sequence). Losses at the gene ends were 3 bases for V and 5 bases for J; bases not matched to a gene: 7. The CDR3 protein is CSAREGQGLYGYTF. The CDR3 nucleotides are TGCAGTGCTAGGGAGGGACAGGGATTGTATGGCTACACCTTC.

The chain combines TRBV13 with TRBJ1-1; 7 nucleotides match TRBD1. This CDR3 region has 15 residues. Germline CDR1 PRHDT, CDR2 FYEKMQ (reference sequence). V lost 0 bases, J lost 4 bases, and 5 bases stayed unmatched. The CDR3 region has the DNA TGTGCCAGCAGCTTAGGGACAGGGATGGGCACTGAAGCTTTCTTT. It translates to CASSLGTGMGTEAFF.

This clonotype was observed a few times. The CDR3 DNA sequence: TGTGCCAGCAGGGATTTTAGCGGGAGTGGCGCAGATACGCAGTATTTT. Translation: CASRDFSGSGADTQYF. The rearrangement joins TRBV25-1 to TRBJ2-3; 9 nucleotides align to TRBD2. V was pared by 6 bases and J by 4 bases, with 11 bases of the junction left unmatched. Germline V gene data show CDR1 as MGHDK and CDR2 as SYGVNS. The length of the CDR3 is 16 residues.

This clonotype turned up a few times. The chain recombines TRBV3-1 with TRBJ2-5; 10 bases are shared with TRBD1. The DNA end is more similar to TRBJ2-7, so the J call may be wrong. This CDR3 is 14 amino acids long. Germline CDR1 and CDR2: LGHDT and YNNKEL (reference sequence). CDR3 DNA sequence: TGTGCCAGCAGCCAAGGACAGGGGGCGTTCGAGCAGTACTTC. As protein: CASSQGQGAFEQYF.

In its sample, this clonotype was seen a few times. The chain combines TRBV18 with TRBJ1-5; no clear D. The CDR3 is 13 amino acids. V was trimmed by 2 bases and J by 5 bases, leaving 7 bases between them. The germline CDR1 and CDR2 sequences are KGHSH and LQKENI. The CDR3 sequence: CASSPSLYQPQHF. In DNA form, the CDR3 reads TGTGCCAGCTCACCAAGTCTTTATCAGCCCCAGCATTTT.